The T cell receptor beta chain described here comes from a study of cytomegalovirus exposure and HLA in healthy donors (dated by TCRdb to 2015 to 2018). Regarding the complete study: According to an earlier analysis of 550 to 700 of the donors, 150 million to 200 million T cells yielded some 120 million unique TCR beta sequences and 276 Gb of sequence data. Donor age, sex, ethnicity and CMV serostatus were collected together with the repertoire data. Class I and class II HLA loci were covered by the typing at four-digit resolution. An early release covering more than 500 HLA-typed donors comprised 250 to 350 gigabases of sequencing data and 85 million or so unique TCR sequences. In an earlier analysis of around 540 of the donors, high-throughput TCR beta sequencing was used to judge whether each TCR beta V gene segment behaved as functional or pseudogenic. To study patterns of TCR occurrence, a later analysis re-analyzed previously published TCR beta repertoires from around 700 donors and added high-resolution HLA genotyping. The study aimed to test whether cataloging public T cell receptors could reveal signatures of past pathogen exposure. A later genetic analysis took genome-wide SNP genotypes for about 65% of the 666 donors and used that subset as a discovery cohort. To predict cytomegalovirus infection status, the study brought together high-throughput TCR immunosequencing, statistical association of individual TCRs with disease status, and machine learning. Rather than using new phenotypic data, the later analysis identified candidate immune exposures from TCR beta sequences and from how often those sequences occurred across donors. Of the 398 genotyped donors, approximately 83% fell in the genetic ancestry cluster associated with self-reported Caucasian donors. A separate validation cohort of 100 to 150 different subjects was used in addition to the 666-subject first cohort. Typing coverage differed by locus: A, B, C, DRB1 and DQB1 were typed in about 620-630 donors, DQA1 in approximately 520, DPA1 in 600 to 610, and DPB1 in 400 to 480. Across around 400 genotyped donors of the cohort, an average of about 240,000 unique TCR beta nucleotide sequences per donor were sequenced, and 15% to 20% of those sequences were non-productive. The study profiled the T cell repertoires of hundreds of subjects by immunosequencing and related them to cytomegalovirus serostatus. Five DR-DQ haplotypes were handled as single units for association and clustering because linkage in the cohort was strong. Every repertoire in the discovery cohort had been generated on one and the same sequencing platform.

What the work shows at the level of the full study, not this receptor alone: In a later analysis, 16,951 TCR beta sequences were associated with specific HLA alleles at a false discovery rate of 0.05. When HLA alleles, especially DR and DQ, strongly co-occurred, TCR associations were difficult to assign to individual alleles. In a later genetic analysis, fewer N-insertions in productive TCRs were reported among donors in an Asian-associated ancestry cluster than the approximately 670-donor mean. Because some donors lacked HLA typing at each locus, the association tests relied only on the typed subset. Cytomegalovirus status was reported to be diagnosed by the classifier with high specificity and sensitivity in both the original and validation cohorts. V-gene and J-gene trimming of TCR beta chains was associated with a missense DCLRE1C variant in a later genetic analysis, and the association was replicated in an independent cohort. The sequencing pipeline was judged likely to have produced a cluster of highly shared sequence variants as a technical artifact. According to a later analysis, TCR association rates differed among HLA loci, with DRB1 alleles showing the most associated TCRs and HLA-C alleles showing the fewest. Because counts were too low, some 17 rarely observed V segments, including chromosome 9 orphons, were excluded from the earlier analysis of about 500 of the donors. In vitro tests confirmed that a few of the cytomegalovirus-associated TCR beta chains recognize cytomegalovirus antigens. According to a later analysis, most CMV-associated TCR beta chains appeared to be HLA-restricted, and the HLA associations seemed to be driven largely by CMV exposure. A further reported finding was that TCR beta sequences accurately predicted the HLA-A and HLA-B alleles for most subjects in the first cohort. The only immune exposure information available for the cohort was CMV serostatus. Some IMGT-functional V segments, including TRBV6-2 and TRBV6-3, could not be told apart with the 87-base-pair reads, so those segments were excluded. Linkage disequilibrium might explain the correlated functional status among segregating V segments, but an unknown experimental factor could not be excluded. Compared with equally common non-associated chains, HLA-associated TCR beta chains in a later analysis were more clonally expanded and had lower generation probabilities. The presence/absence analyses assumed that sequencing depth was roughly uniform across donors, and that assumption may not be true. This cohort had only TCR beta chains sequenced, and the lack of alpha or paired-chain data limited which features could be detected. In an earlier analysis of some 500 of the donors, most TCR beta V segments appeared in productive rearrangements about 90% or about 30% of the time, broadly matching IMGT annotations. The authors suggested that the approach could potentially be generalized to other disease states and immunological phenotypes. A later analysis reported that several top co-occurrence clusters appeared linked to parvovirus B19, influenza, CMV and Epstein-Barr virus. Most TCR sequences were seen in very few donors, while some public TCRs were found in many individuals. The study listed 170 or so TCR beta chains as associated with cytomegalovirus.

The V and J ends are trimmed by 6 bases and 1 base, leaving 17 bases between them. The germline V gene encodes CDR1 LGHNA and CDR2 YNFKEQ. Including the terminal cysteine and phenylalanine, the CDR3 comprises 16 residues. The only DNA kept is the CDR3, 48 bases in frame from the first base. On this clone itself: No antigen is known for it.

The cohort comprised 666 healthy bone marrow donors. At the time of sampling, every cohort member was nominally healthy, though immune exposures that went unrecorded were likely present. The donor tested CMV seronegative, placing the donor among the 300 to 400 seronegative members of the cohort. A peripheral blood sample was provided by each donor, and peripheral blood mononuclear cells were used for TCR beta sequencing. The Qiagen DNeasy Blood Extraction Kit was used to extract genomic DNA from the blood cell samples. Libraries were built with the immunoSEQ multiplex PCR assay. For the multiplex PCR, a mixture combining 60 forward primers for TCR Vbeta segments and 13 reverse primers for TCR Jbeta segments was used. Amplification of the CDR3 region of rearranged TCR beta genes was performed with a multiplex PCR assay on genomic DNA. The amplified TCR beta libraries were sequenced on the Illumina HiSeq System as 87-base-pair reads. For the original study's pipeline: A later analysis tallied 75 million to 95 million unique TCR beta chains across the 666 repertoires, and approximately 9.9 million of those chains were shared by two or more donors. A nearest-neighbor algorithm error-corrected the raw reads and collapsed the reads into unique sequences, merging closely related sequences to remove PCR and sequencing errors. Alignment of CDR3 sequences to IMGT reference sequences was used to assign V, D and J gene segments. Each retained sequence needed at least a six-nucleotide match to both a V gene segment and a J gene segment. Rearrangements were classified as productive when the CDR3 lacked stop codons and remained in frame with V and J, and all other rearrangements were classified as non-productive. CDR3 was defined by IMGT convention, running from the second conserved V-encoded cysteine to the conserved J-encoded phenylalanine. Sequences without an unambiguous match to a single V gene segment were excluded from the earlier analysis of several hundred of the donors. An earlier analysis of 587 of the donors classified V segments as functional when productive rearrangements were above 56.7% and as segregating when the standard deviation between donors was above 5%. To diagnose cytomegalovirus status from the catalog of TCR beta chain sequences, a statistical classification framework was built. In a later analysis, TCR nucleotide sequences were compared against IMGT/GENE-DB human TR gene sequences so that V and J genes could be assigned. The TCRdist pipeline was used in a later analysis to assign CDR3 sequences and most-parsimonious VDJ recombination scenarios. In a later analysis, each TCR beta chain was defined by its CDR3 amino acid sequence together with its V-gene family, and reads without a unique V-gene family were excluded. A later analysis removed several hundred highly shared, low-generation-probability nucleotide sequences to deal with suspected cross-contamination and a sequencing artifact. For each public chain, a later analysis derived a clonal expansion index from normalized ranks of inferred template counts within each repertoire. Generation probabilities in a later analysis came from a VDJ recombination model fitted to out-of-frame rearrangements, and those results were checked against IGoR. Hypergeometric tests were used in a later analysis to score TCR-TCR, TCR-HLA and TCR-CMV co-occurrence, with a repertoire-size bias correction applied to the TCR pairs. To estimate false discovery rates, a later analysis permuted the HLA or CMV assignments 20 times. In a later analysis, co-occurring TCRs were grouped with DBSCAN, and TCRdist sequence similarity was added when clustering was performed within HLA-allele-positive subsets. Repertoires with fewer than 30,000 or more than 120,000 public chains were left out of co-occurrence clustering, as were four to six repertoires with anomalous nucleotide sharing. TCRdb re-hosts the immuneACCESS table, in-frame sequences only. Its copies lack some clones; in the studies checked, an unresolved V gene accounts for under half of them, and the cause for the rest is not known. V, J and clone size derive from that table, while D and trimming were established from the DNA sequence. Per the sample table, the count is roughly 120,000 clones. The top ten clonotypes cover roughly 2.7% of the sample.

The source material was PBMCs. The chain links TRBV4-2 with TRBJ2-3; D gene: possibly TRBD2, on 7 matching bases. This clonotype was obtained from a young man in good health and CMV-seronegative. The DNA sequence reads TGTGCCAGCAGACCAGGGGCGGGAGAGGGCACAGATACGCAGTATTTT. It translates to CASRPGAGEGTDTQYF.